The source of this T cell receptor beta chain is a study of technical replicates of blood from a handful of donors. The CDR3 has 20 amino acids. Germline loops: CDR1 LGHNA, CDR2 YNFKEQ. With V trimmed by 7 bases and J by 0 bases, 16 bases remained unmatched. Profiling relied on immunoSEQ multiplex PCR, and the TCRdb table lists in-frame clones only, not all of them. The sample holds some 79,000 clones, around 94% seen once. The sequenced sample was T cells isolated from PBMCs. The receptor's source is a human donor in good health. The chain carries TRBV4-2 and TRBJ2-6, with 9 bases identical to TRBD1. The CDR3 DNA reads as TGTGCCAGCAACCCGAAGGGAACGGGACAGGGTTACTCTGGGGCCAACGTCCTGACTTTC. Encoded protein: CASNPKGTGQGYSGANVLTF.